The 9 T cell receptor beta chains listed next were all sequenced from one sample in a study of control samples from healthy donors and cancer patients. Some clones are missing from TCRdb's copy, which holds only in-frame ones; the method was immunoSEQ multiplex PCR. In the table there are about 250,000 clones, roughly 80% of which are singletons. Sequenced: PBMCs. These TCRs come from a woman aged 60 to 75 with lung cancer.

The gene calls are TRBV27 and TRBJ1-1; no definite D call. This CDR3 spans 14 amino acids. Germline V gene data show CDR1 as MNHEY and CDR2 as SMNVEV (reference sequence). V lost 2 bases to trimming and J lost 2 bases, with 9 bases between them. CDR3 sequence reads: CASSLNIYNTEAFF. The CDR3 coding sequence is TGTGCCAGCAGTTTAAACATTTATAACACTGAAGCTTTCTTT.

J is TRBJ1-1 and V is TRBV28; D unresolved. Germline lookup yields CDR1 MDHEN and CDR2 SYDVKM. This CDR3 has 12 amino acids. Deletions cut 7 bases from V and 4 bases from J, with 10 bases between. This CDR3 is CASTAAFTEAFF. The CDR3 DNA sequence: TGTGCCAGCACCGCGGCCTTCACTGAAGCTTTCTTT. Based on the CDR3 plus reference TRBV28 and TRBJ1-1, the full variable domain is DVKVTQSSRYLVKRTGEKVFLECVQDMDHENMFWYRQDPGLGLRLIYFSYDVKMKEKGDIPEGYSVSREKKERFSLILESASTNQTSMYLCASTAAFTEAFFGQGTRLTVV.

This clone was seen only a few times. The rearrangement links TRBV5-1 to TRBJ2-2, with D possibly TRBD1 on 6 matching bases. In germline, CDR1 is SGHRS, CDR2 YFSETQ. This CDR3 is built from 15 residues. V dropped 2 bases and J dropped 1 base, with 9 bases sitting between them. CDR3 sequence: CASSFGTRNTGELFF. The CDR3 DNA reads TGCGCCAGCAGCTTCGGGACACGGAACACCGGGGAGCTGTTTTTT.

In this sample, this clone turned up once. The V call is TRBV9, the J call TRBJ1-4, with a tentative D call TRBD1 (6 bases). V was pared by 0 bases and J by 5 bases, with 14 bases between. Germline CDR1 SGDLS, CDR2 YYNGEE. The CDR3 extends over 16 amino acids. The CDR3 loop reads CASSVGVIGGNEKLFF. DNA of the CDR3: TGTGCCAGCAGCGTAGGGGTTATTGGGGGCAATGAAAAACTGTTTTTT.

This clone was counted a few times. V usage is TRBV5-1 and J usage is TRBJ1-6; D not resolved. Trimming took off 2 bases at V and 0 bases at J, with 0 bases between the two ends. This CDR3 contains 13 residues. Germline assignment: CDR1 SGHRS and CDR2 YFSETQ. As DNA, the CDR3 is TGCGCCAGCAGCTTCTCCTATAATTCACCCCTCCACTTT. It yields the protein CASSFSYNSPLHF.

The genes are TRBV6-1 and TRBJ1-3; no definite D call. The CDR3 totals 15 residues. The V and J ends lost 1 base and 0 bases respectively, with 7 bases between them. Germline V CDR1 and CDR2: MNHNS, SASEGT. CDR3 in amino acids: CASSEGQTSGNTIYF. CDR3 sequence (DNA): TGTGCCAGCAGTGAAGGGCAGACCTCTGGAAACACCATATATTTT.

The chain has TRBV4-1 and TRBJ1-5; D unclear. The CDR3 totals 16 residues. Deletions cut 0 bases from V and 3 bases from J, with 12 bases between. The V gene's germline CDR1 is MGHRA and CDR2 YSYEKL. CDR3: CASSQEIGGFNQPQHF. Here the CDR3 DNA reads TGCGCCAGCAGCCAAGAGATCGGCGGTTTCAATCAGCCCCAGCATTTT.

Here the CDR3 reads CASSLSFRTEAFF. As DNA, the CDR3 is TGTGCCAGCAGTTTATCGTTCCGTACTGAAGCTTTCTTT. The rearrangement joins TRBV27 to TRBJ1-1; D is unclear. The ends were cut back, 0 bases at V and 5 bases at J, with 7 bases in the middle. This CDR3 region has 13 residues. Germline V CDR1 and CDR2: MNHEY, SMNVEV (reference sequence).

Only one count was recorded for this clone. One end of the junction fails to match germline, which may point to a read error. The genes are TRBV4-1 and TRBJ2-5; 9 bases agree with TRBD1. Germline-derived CDR1 and CDR2 are MGHRA and YSYEKL. CDR3 length: 17 amino acids. This chain's CDR3 is CPSSQDRGTGSPETQYF. DNA of the CDR3: TGCCCCAGCAGCCAAGATCGGGGGACAGGGTCCCCCGAGACCCAGTACTTC.